This T cell receptor (beta chain) was sequenced during a study of T cells after yellow fever vaccination. Study at large: The study sorted EM, EMRA, CM and Tscm memory subsets by CD3, CD45RA, CCR7 and CD95.

In TCRdb, the 5' RACE reads were re-called with MiXCR into one record per CDR3 protein. The sample has approximately 12,000 distinct CDR3 sequences; under 6.5% are singletons. Study results and caveats: Abundant bulk-population clonotypes could contaminate the FACS-sorted repertoires.

By its share, this clonotype is medium-sized. Germline CDR1 is SQVTM and CDR2 is ANQGSEA. The CDR3 extends over 11 amino acids. V dropped 4 bases and J dropped 3 bases, with 3 bases sitting between them. The source is a man aged 25 to 45 who received the YFV17D yellow fever vaccine. The material sequenced was PBMCs, either bulk or a sorted T-cell subset (CD4+, CD8+, memory, or dextramer-sorted; not recorded which), taken on the day of the yellow fever booster vaccination. V gene TRBV29-1 combines with J gene TRBJ2-2; D not certain. As DNA, the CDR3 is TGCAGCGTTGCTGACACCGGGGAGCTGTTTTTT. Amino acid sequence: CSVADTGELFF.